This T cell receptor beta chain originates from a study of CD8 T cells in Susac syndrome. A single count supports this clonotype. Random hexamers were used to reverse transcribe the RNA input (roughly 0.5 to 1 ug). The method of amplification for TCR beta CDR3 was immunoSEQ multiplex PCR, covering 54 Vbeta and 13 Jbeta. TCRdb analysed the immunoSEQ multiplex PCR reads with MiXCR anew, one entry per CDR3 protein. The data contain about 440,000 distinct CDR3 sequences, more than 80% of them singletons. Germline V gene lookup returns CDR1 MNHNS and CDR2 SASEGT. The CDR3 runs 17 residues. Trimming took off 4 bases at V and 0 bases at J, with 16 bases between the two ends. From blood CD8+ and CD4+ T cells, the TCR beta chain was sequenced.

The chain joins TRBV6-1 to TRBJ1-5; perhaps TRBD1 as D (5 bases). The receptor was isolated from a human donor with multiple sclerosis. The sequenced material came from CD8+ T cells from PBMCs. The CDR3 DNA follows: TGTGCCAGCAGTGCCCTAGGACAAACCGATAGCAATCAGCCCCAGCATTTT. Encoded protein: CASSALGQTDSNQPQHF.